These 29 T cell receptor beta chains were all obtained from the same sample, sequenced in a study of beta chain features in type 1 diabetes. cDNA synthesis used the whole RNA isolate, giving expressed TCRB sequences. The assay was immunoSEQ multiplex PCR, and TCRdb's table has in-frame clones only and misses some. The table lists 390,000 or so clones, approximately 13% of them singletons. Sample: naive CD4+ T cells from blood. These receptors originate from a man aged 25 to 45 in good health.

The sample holds a few counts of this clone. The chain combines TRBV29-1 with TRBJ2-1; 7 nucleotides agree with TRBD1. V lost 6 bases and J lost 9; bases outside the gene matches: 8. This CDR3 comprises 12 residues. Germline V gene lookup returns CDR1 SQVTM and CDR2 ANQGSEA. This chain's CDR3 is CSVSRTGGEQFF. In DNA form, the CDR3 reads TGCAGCGTCAGCCGGACAGGCGGTGAGCAGTTCTTC.

This clone has a handful of counts. The chain links TRBV11-2 to TRBJ2-7; D is possibly TRBD1 or TRBD2 (5 bases each). The germline V gene encodes CDR1 SGHAT and CDR2 FQNNGV. The ends were cut back, 6 bases at V and 0 bases at J, with 15 bases in the middle. This CDR3 has 15 residues. Here the CDR3 DNA reads TGTGCCAGCAGATCATATTCCGGGACCTCCTACGAGCAGTACTTC. Encoded protein: CASRSYSGTSYEQYF. Full variable domain (missing parts from reference TRBV11-2 and TRBJ2-7): EAGVAQSPRYKIIEKRQSVAFWCNPISGHATLYWYQQILGQGPKLLIQFQNNGVVDDSQLPKDRFSAERLKGVDSTLKIQPAKLEDSAVYLCASRSYSGTSYEQYFGPGTRLTVT.

This clone has only a few counts. The sample carries other DNA sequences with the same CDR3. This sequence joins TRBV18 and TRBJ1-1; 7 positions agree with TRBD1. The CDR3 loop spans 14 amino acids. With V trimmed by 6 bases and J by 1 base, 5 bases remained unmatched. Per germline, CDR1 KGHSH and CDR2 LQKENI. CDR3 protein: CASSPRTGNTEAFF. Written as DNA, the CDR3 is TGTGCCAGCTCCCCGCGGACAGGGAACACTGAAGCTTTCTTT. The full variable domain, its missing parts supplied by reference TRBV18 and TRBJ1-1, is NAGVMQNPRHLVRRRGQEARLRCSPMKGHSHVYWYRQLPEEGLKFMVYLQKENIIDESGMPKERFSAEFPKEGPSILRIQQVVRGDSAAYFCASSPRTGNTEAFFGQGTRLTVV.

The gene calls are TRBV6-6 and TRBJ1-5; D unresolved. In germline, CDR1 is MNHNY, CDR2 SVGAGI (reference sequence). CDR3 length: 12 residues. Between the trimmed V and J ends, which lost 5 bases and 11 bases, there was a span of 13 bases. This chain's CDR3 is CASSPHNGAQHF. In nucleotides, the CDR3 is TGTGCCAGCAGTCCCCACAATGGGGCCCAGCATTTT.

This rearrangement joins TRBV6-4 to TRBJ2-7, with 9 bases matching TRBD2. The CDR3 extends over 17 amino acids. Trimming cost V 4 bases and J 0 bases; bases outside gene matches: 10. CDR1 is MRHNA, CDR2 SNTAGT, per germline. The CDR3 loop is CASSGTLTSGNSYEQYF. For the CDR3, the DNA is TGTGCCAGCAGTGGGACCCTGACTAGCGGCAACTCCTACGAGCAGTACTTC.

This clone has only a few counts. The chain links TRBV6-1 to TRBJ1-2; 7 nucleotides line up with TRBD1. V lost 6 bases and J lost 3; bases outside the gene matches: 7. Germline-derived CDR1 and CDR2 are MNHNS and SASEGT. This CDR3 has 14 residues. The DNA of the CDR3 is TGTGCCAGCAGCCCGGGACAGTCCTACTATGGCTACACCTTC. Encoded protein: CASSPGQSYYGYTF.

This chain joins TRBV18 and TRBJ2-7; 7 bases map to TRBD2. The junction had 9 bases not matched to a gene; V was cut back by 4 bases and J by 6 bases. CDR1 KGHSH and CDR2 LQKENI come from the germline V gene. CDR3 length equals 14 residues. The chain's CDR3 is CASSLYSGGTEQYF. The CDR3 DNA follows: TGTGCCAGCTCACTTTACTCCGGGGGGACCGAGCAGTACTTC.

A few counts support this clone. The chain is built from TRBV10-3 and TRBJ2-3, with D hard to call. The CDR3 sequence is 13 residues long. With 5 bases removed from V and 1 base from J, the gap between germline ends came to 7 bases. Germline assignment: CDR1 ENHRY and CDR2 SYGVKD. The CDR3 region is CAISPTGTDTQYF. The CDR3 DNA follows: TGTGCCATCAGTCCCACGGGCACAGATACGCAGTATTTT.

In this sample, this clone turned up a few times. The chain combines TRBV25-1 with TRBJ2-6; no reliable D call. Germline V lookup: CDR1 MGHDK, CDR2 SYGVNS. The V and J ends lost 4 bases and 0 bases respectively, with 7 bases between them. This CDR3 contains 15 residues. The CDR3 sequence is CASSAQLSGANVLTF. CDR3 DNA: TGTGCCAGCAGTGCGCAGCTCTCTGGGGCCAACGTCCTGACTTTC. Together with reference TRBV25-1 and TRBJ2-6, the CDR3 gives the full variable domain: EADIYQTPRYLVIGTGKKITLECSQTMGHDKMYWYQQDPGMELHLIHYSYGVNSTEKGDLSSESTVSRIRTEHFPLTLESARPSHTSQYLCASSAQLSGANVLTFGAGSRLTVL.

This clone has just a few counts. This chain joins TRBV5-1 and TRBJ2-3, with D unresolved. Germline loops: CDR1 SGHRS, CDR2 YFSETQ. Trimming cost V 4 bases and J 3 bases, with 12 bases left between them. The CDR3 loop spans 14 amino acids. The DNA for the CDR3 is TGCGCCAGCAGCCCCCTTCAGAAAACAGATACGCAGTATTTT. Residues: CASSPLQKTDTQYF.

This clone has just a few counts. The chain has TRBV7-8 and TRBJ2-1; 9 positions agree with TRBD2. This CDR3 region has 14 residues. In germline, CDR1 is SGHVS, CDR2 FQNEAQ. V lost 10 bases, J lost 10 bases, and 14 bases stayed unmatched. The CDR3 protein is CATQSGTSSVEQFF. In DNA, the CDR3 is TGTGCCACCCAATCCGGGACTAGCAGCGTCGAGCAGTTCTTC.

V gene TRBV5-8 combines with J gene TRBJ2-7; D is uncertain. Between the trimmed V and J ends, which lost 2 bases and 2 bases, there was a span of 8 bases. Per germline, CDR1 SGHTS and CDR2 YDEGEE. This CDR3 has 13 amino acids. The CDR3 protein is CASSFESTYEQYV. CDR3 sequence (DNA): TGTGCCAGCAGCTTTGAGAGTACCTACGAGCAGTACGTC.

The V and J genes are TRBV5-1 and TRBJ2-1, with D hard to call. CDR1 is SGHRS, CDR2 YFSETQ, per germline. Deletions cut 2 bases from V and 0 bases from J, with 6 bases between. The CDR3 covers 14 residues. The CDR3 reads CASSLANSYNEQFF. The DNA for the CDR3 is TGCGCCAGCAGCTTAGCGAACTCCTACAATGAGCAGTTCTTC.

The chain has TRBV25-1 and TRBJ2-5; D possibly matches TRBD1 or TRBD2 (5 bases each). Between the trimmed V and J ends, which lost 3 bases and 5 bases, there was a span of 13 bases. Germline-derived CDR1 and CDR2 are MGHDK and SYGVNS. The CDR3 runs 14 residues. For the CDR3, the DNA is TGTGCCAGCAGTGACCGCCCGGGGCGGGAGACCCAGTACTTC. Protein product: CASSDRPGRETQYF.

The chain uses TRBV11-2 and TRBJ2-7; either TRBD1 or TRBD2 may supply D (5 bases each). The germline gives CDR1 SGHAT, CDR2 FQNNGV. The CDR3 sequence is 13 residues long. V gave up 1 base and J gave up 4 bases, with 8 bases separating them. This chain's CDR3 is CASSLGDLYEQYF. In DNA, the CDR3 is TGTGCCAGCAGCTTAGGGGACCTATACGAGCAGTACTTC.

This clone showed up just a few times. The rearrangement joins TRBV25-1 to TRBJ1-6; D remains unclear. The length of the CDR3 is 12 residues. The germline gives CDR1 MGHDK, CDR2 SYGVNS. V was clipped by 2 bases and J by 8 bases, with 4 bases between them. The CDR3 nucleotides are TGTGCCAGCAGTGAAGGGTATTCACCCCTCCACTTT. As protein: CASSEGYSPLHF.

The chain carries TRBV9 and TRBJ2-6; D possibly matches TRBD1 or TRBD2 (7 bases each). The ends were cut back, 0 bases at V and 0 bases at J, with 10 bases in the middle. Germline loops: CDR1 SGDLS, CDR2 YYNGEE. This CDR3 has 17 amino acids. CDR3 amino acids: CASSVARGGSGANVLTF. CDR3 DNA: TGTGCCAGCAGCGTAGCCAGGGGGGGCTCTGGGGCCAACGTCCTGACTTTC.

The J gene is TRBJ1-2, the V gene TRBV30; TRBD1 agrees at 7 bases. The ends lost 3 bases at V and 0 bases at J; junction bases unmatched: 4. The germline CDR1 and CDR2 sequences are GTSNPN and SVGIG (reference sequence). The CDR3 sequence is 14 residues long. Here the CDR3 reads CAWRVGGANYGYTF. The CDR3 nucleotides are TGTGCCTGGAGGGTAGGGGGCGCTAACTATGGCTACACCTTC.

The rearrangement links TRBV9 to TRBJ2-5; the D call may be TRBD1 or TRBD2 (5 bases each). Trimming cost V 4 bases and J 2 bases, with 12 bases left between them. CDR3 length equals 14 residues. The germline CDR1 and CDR2 sequences are SGDLS and YYNGEE. CDR3 sequence: CASSRDVYQETQYF. CDR3 coding DNA: TGTGCCAGCAGCCGGGACGTTTATCAAGAGACCCAGTACTTC.

This clone has just a few counts. This chain uses TRBV11-2 with TRBJ2-7; D tentatively fits TRBD1 or TRBD2 (5 bases each). V was trimmed by 5 bases and J by 4 bases, leaving 12 bases between them. Germline V gene data show CDR1 as SGHAT and CDR2 as FQNNGV. The CDR3 sequence is 13 residues long. CDR3 protein: CASSPGTSYEQYF. The CDR3 DNA reads TGTGCCAGCAGCCCGGGGACGTCGTACGAGCAGTACTTC.

CDR3: CATGQGQGMSQHF. The CDR3 bases are TGTGCCACCGGACAGGGACAAGGTATGTCCCAGCATTTT. V gene TRBV15 combines with J gene TRBJ1-5; 8 bases agree with TRBD1. The germline CDR1 and CDR2 sequences are LNHNV and YYDKDF (reference sequence). CDR3 size: 13 residues. Trimming removed 8 bases from V and 11 bases from J; junction bases left unmatched: 11.

V usage is TRBV18 and J usage is TRBJ1-4; perhaps TRBD1 as D (5 bases). This CDR3 comprises 16 residues. The germline V gene encodes CDR1 KGHSH and CDR2 LQKENI. The V gene lost 4 bases and the J gene lost 0 bases, with 12 bases spanning the gap. This CDR3 reads CASSRRTGATNEKLFF. CDR3 coding DNA: TGTGCCAGCTCACGACGTACAGGCGCAACTAATGAAAAACTGTTTTTT.

The V call is TRBV27, the J call TRBJ2-2; D not certain. The CDR3 is made up of 13 amino acids. Germline V gives CDR1 MNHEY, CDR2 SMNVEV (reference sequence). Trimming removed 7 bases from V and 6 bases from J, with 12 bases in between. The CDR3 bases are TGTGCCAGCACCTTCAAAGGGCCCGGGGAGCTGTTTTTT. This gives the protein CASTFKGPGELFF.

The rearrangement uses TRBV27 and TRBJ1-6; 7 positions match TRBD1. This CDR3 is built from 16 residues. Germline CDR1 reads MNHEY; CDR2 reads SMNVEV (reference sequence). V gave up 2 bases and J gave up 10 bases; unmatched junction bases: 11. The CDR3 is CASSLRAQGHESPLHF. In DNA form, the CDR3 reads TGTGCCAGCAGTTTACGAGCACAGGGGCACGAATCACCCCTCCACTTT.

This clone has more than one count but fewer than ten. This chain links TRBV7-2 with TRBJ1-4, with TRBD1 identical over 8 bases. CDR3 length: 15 residues. Germline trimming cut 7 bases from V and 3 bases from J; bases unmatched to any gene: 7. CDR1 is SGHTA, CDR2 FQGNSA, per germline. CDR3 in DNA: TGTGCCAGCACACTAGGACAGGGCCCTAATGAAAAACTGTTTTTT. Its translation is CASTLGQGPNEKLFF.

The chain joins TRBV6-5 to TRBJ2-7, with 10 positions matching TRBD1. J gave up 2 bases and V 5 bases, and 6 bases lay outside the gene matches. The CDR3 extends over 15 amino acids. The V gene's germline CDR1 is MNHEY and CDR2 SVGAGI. The CDR3 here is CASSTGGTGAYEQYF. The CDR3 nucleotides are TGTGCCAGCAGTACGGGAGGGACAGGGGCCTACGAGCAGTACTTC.

With respect to this clone: Other DNA sequences in the same sample also yield this CDR3. This sequence joins TRBV5-1 and TRBJ2-5, with D unclear. The ends were cut back, 4 bases at V and 2 bases at J, with 3 bases in the middle. CDR1 SGHRS and CDR2 YFSETQ come from the germline V gene. The CDR3 covers 11 residues. As DNA, the CDR3 is TGCGCCAGCAGCGCACAAGAGACCCAGTACTTC. Protein product: CASSAQETQYF.

This rearrangement joins TRBV30 to TRBJ1-1; the D is unclear. The CDR3 length is 13 residues. Trimming removed 1 base at V and 2 bases at J, with 8 bases between. Germline CDR1 reads GTSNPN; CDR2 reads SVGIG (reference sequence). CDR3 protein: CAWSAHGNTEAFF. CDR3 nucleotides: TGTGCCTGGAGTGCTCATGGAAACACTGAAGCTTTCTTT.

In this sample, this clone turned up a few times. The chain recombines TRBV7-2 with TRBJ2-5; D gene unclear. This CDR3 region has 13 residues. V was clipped by 6 bases and J by 3 bases, with 11 bases between them. Germline CDR1 SGHTA, CDR2 FQGNSA. The CDR3 DNA sequence: TGTGCCAGCAGTCCAACGTACGAAGAGACCCAGTACTTC. Amino acid sequence: CASSPTYEETQYF. Based on the CDR3 plus reference TRBV7-2 and TRBJ2-5, the full variable domain is GAGVSQSPSNKVTEKGKDVELRCDPISGHTALYWYRQSLGQGLEFLIYFQGNSAPDKSGLPSDRFSAERTGGSVSTLTIQRTQQEDSAVYLCASSPTYEETQYFGPGTRLLVL.